These 10 T cell receptor beta chains were all obtained from the same sample, sequenced in a study of T cell responses to AZD1222 COVID-19 vaccine. Clones were sequenced by immunoSEQ multiplex PCR, and TCRdb holds only the in-frame ones, with some missing. The sample holds about 140,000 clones, roughly 89% seen once. The sequencing used peripheral blood, collected on day 0 of AZD1222 vaccination. These receptors came from an adult in good health.

In regard to this clone: Other DNA sequences of this sample code for an identical CDR3. The gene calls are TRBV9 and TRBJ2-1; 11 bases are shared with TRBD2. The CDR3 loop spans 15 amino acids. J gave up 4 bases and V 3 bases, and 3 bases lay outside the gene matches. Germline lookup yields CDR1 SGDLS and CDR2 YYNGEE. In DNA, the CDR3 is TGTGCCAGCAGCGGGGGGACTAGCGGATACAATGAGCAGTTCTTC. The encoded protein is CASSGGTSGYNEQFF.

The genes are TRBV15 and TRBJ1-2, with 9 bases lining up with TRBD1. Germline loops: CDR1 LNHNV, CDR2 YYDKDF (reference sequence). The CDR3 runs 17 residues. V lost 1 base to trimming and J lost 3 bases; unmatched junction nucleotides: 9. CDR3 in amino acids: CATSRAGIGTGHYGYTF. CDR3 bases: TGTGCCACCAGCAGAGCGGGGATCGGGACAGGGCACTATGGCTACACCTTC.

V is TRBV28 and J is TRBJ1-1, with 9 bases matching TRBD1. J was trimmed by 3 bases and V by 5 bases; bases with no gene match: 7. The length of the CDR3 is 15 residues. Germline values: CDR1 MDHEN, CDR2 SYDVKM. The CDR3 region is CASSPTGGPYTEAFF. CDR3 sequence (DNA): TGTGCCAGCAGTCCTACAGGGGGCCCGTACACTGAAGCTTTCTTT. The full variable domain, with the rest looked up from reference TRBV28 and TRBJ1-1, is DVKVTQSSRYLVKRTGEKVFLECVQDMDHENMFWYRQDPGLGLRLIYFSYDVKMKEKGDIPEGYSVSREKKERFSLILESASTNQTSMYLCASSPTGGPYTEAFFGQGTRLTVV.

This clone was picked up one time. The chain employs TRBV7-9 and TRBJ2-5; D call uncertain. V was cut by 2 bases and J by 2 bases, with 6 bases left in between. This CDR3 has 13 amino acids. Germline V gene sequence: CDR1 SEHNR, CDR2 FQNEAQ (reference sequence). CDR3 coding DNA: TGTGCCAGCAGCTTACAACAGCAAGAGACCCAGTACTTC. Amino acid sequence: CASSLQQQETQYF.

The chain is built from TRBV18 and TRBJ1-2; D not resolved. The V and J ends lost 4 bases and 0 bases respectively, with 12 bases between them. In germline, CDR1 is KGHSH, CDR2 LQKENI. The CDR3 consists of 15 residues. The CDR3 region has the DNA TGTGCCAGCTCACTGTTGGCAGCCACTAACTATGGCTACACCTTC. This translates into CASSLLAATNYGYTF. Complete variable domain (other parts from reference TRBV18 and TRBJ1-2): NAGVMQNPRHLVRRRGQEARLRCSPMKGHSHVYWYRQLPEEGLKFMVYLQKENIIDESGMPKERFSAEFPKEGPSILRIQQVVRGDSAAYFCASSLLAATNYGYTFGSGTRLTVV.

V usage is TRBV11-3 and J usage is TRBJ2-2; 8 bases agree with TRBD2. The V gene end was trimmed by 3 bases and the J gene end by 6 bases; junction bases not matched to a gene: 0. CDR3 length: 13 amino acids. Germline values: CDR1 SGHNT, CDR2 YENEEA. CDR3: CASSLREAGELFF. The CDR3 DNA sequence: TGTGCCAGCAGCTTGCGGGAGGCCGGGGAGCTGTTTTTT.

This chain joins TRBV19 and TRBJ2-1; 8 bases are shared with TRBD1. The germline V gene encodes CDR1 LNHDA and CDR2 SQIVND (reference sequence). The CDR3 spans 16 residues. After removal of 4 bases from V and 2 bases from J, the junction contained 7 bases not matched to a gene. The CDR3 loop is CASSKPGTGTYNEQFF. The CDR3 DNA is TGTGCCAGTAGTAAGCCTGGGACAGGTACCTACAATGAGCAGTTCTTC. Using reference TRBV19 and TRBJ2-1 for the parts outside the CDR3, the full variable domain is DGGITQSPKYLFRKEGQNVTLSCEQNLNHDAMYWYRQDPGQGLRLIYYSQIVNDFQKGDIAEGYSVSREKKESFPLTVTSAQKNPTAFYLCASSKPGTGTYNEQFFGPGTRLTVL.

The chain uses TRBV5-1 and TRBJ2-3, with a possible D match to TRBD1 (6 bases). Trimming stripped 2 bases from V and 0 bases from J, with 16 bases between. This CDR3 comprises 17 residues. Per the germline V gene, CDR1 is SGHRS and CDR2 is YFSETQ. The CDR3 spells CASSFRARGRSTDTQYF. CDR3 sequence (DNA): TGCGCCAGCAGCTTCCGGGCTAGGGGGAGAAGCACAGATACGCAGTATTTT.

This clone came up a few times. This rearrangement joins TRBV29-1 to TRBJ1-2, with 8 bases matching TRBD1. Germline V gene lookup returns CDR1 SQVTM and CDR2 ANQGSEA. The CDR3 contains 13 residues. Trimming cost V 7 bases and J 1 base; bases outside gene matches: 5. The chain's CDR3 is CSGGQGLNYGYTF. CDR3 nucleotide sequence: TGCAGCGGTGGACAGGGCCTTAACTATGGCTACACCTTC.

The V and J genes are TRBV11-2 and TRBJ2-1; TRBD2 is a possible D gene (6 bases). The CDR3 sequence is 13 residues long. V was shortened by 5 bases and J by 6 bases, with 11 bases between the two germline ends. Germline CDR1 reads SGHAT; CDR2 reads FQNNGV. This CDR3 reads CASSLGLANEQFF. The DNA for the CDR3 is TGTGCCAGCAGCCTGGGACTTGCCAATGAGCAGTTCTTC.